This TCR beta chain was recovered during a study of shared clonotypes between healthy human individuals. This clone came up once. The antigen remains unidentified. Study results and caveats: Sampling included only blood; tissue repertoires likely differ. For naive CD4 cells, 5% to 6.5% of clonotypes were shared across a few donors.

As defined, naive CD8 cells were CD45RO-negative and positively selected for CCR7, with terminally differentiated effector memory CD45RA+ cells excluded. Sorted-subset replicate PCRs used approximately 190 ng of genomic DNA. This amount corresponded to some 32,000 T cell genomes. Sequencing used immunoSEQ multiplex PCR; TCRdb keeps in-frame clones, though not all of them. The table shows roughly 2.1 million clones, with roughly 91% occurring only once. The sample comprised naive CD8+ T cells from PBMCs. The origin of this receptor is a man younger than 35 in good health. Some clones in this sample may be carry-over from other donors' samples.

This chain's CDR3 is CASSSPSGRRAYEQYF. DNA for the CDR3: TGTGCCAGCAGTTCCCCCAGCGGGAGGAGGGCCTACGAGCAGTACTTC. J is TRBJ2-7 and V is TRBV28; TRBD2 aligns across 9 bases. In germline, CDR1 is MDHEN, CDR2 SYDVKM. This CDR3 region has 16 residues. The ends lost 4 bases at V and 2 bases at J; junction bases unmatched: 9. Together with reference TRBV28 and TRBJ2-7, the CDR3 gives the full variable domain: DVKVTQSSRYLVKRTGEKVFLECVQDMDHENMFWYRQDPGLGLRLIYFSYDVKMKEKGDIPEGYSVSREKKERFSLILESASTNQTSMYLCASSSPSGRRAYEQYFGPGTRLTVT.